A selection of T cell receptor beta chains follows, all from one sample in a study. TCRdb passed the RT-PCR reads through MiXCR, listing each CDR3 protein once. The repertoire has hundreds of thousands of distinct CDR3 sequences, approximately 15% of them found once; the top ten carry about 3.6%. The source material was memory CD4+ T cells from blood. The source of these receptors is a female donor in good health, serving as a healthy control. The CDR3 runs from the conserved cysteine through the conserved F or W. Fields, in order: J gene, V gene, clone size, D gene, CDR3 DNA, CDR3 protein. D genes are given only for firm matches. Clone size appears in some rows only: once, few, many, or a class for an expanded clone.

TRBJ1-1 TRBV3-1 few TRBD1 TGTGCCAGCAGCCAAGCGACAGGGTTCGGGGACACTGAAGCTTTCTTT CASSQATGFGDTEAFF
TRBJ2-7 TRBV5-1 NA TRBD1 TGCGCCAGCAGCTGGGGGACAGGGGGCGCCGAGCAGTACTTC CASSWGTGGAEQYF
TRBJ2-7 TRBV7-9 many NA TGTGCCAGCAGCTTGTTCGAAGGGCACTACGAGCAGTACTTC CASSLFEGHYEQYF
TRBJ2-5 TRBV20-1 many TRBD2 TGCAGTGCTCCCGGACTAGTACGAGAGACCCAGTACTTC CSAPGLVRETQYF
TRBJ1-1 TRBV20-1 NA NA TGCAGTGCTCCCAACAGAAGGGAGGGAACTGAAGCTTTCTTT CSAPNRREGTEAFF
TRBJ2-7 TRBV28 few TRBD1 TGTGCCAGCAGCATGATAGACAGGGGGCTGTTGCAGTACTTC CASSMIDRGLLQYF
TRBJ1-6 TRBV4-3 many NA TGCGCCAGCAGCCCCAACCCGGACAGAAACAATTCACCCCTCCACTTT CASSPNPDRNNSPLHF
TRBJ2-6 TRBV20-1 NA NA TGCAGTGCTGGCCTGGGGCCTGGGGCCAACGTCCTGACTTTC CSAGLGPGANVLTF
TRBJ2-4 TRBV12-3/TRBV12-4 many TRBD2 TGTGCCAGCAGTTCTAGCGGTGGAAACATTCAGTACTTC CASSSSGGNIQYF
TRBJ2-1 TRBV4-1 NA NA TGCGCCAGCAGACGAACAGGAAGTAATGAGCAGTTCTTC CASRRTGSNEQFF
TRBJ2-2 TRBV3-1 few NA TGTGCCAGCAGCCAAGATTGGGGCGGGGAGCTGTTTTTT CASSQDWGGELFF
TRBJ2-1 TRBV29-1 many TRBD2 TGCAGCGTTGATAGCGGGAGTGGGTCCTACAATGAGCAGTTCTTC CSVDSGSGSYNEQFF
TRBJ1-6 TRBV20-1 NA NA TGCAGTGCTATCGGGAGGCAAGAGGCCCTTGTGGGGGATTCACCCCTCCACTTT CSAIGRQEALVGDSPLHF
TRBJ2-3 TRBV7-9 NA TRBD2 TGTGCCAGCAGCCCCGGGACTAGCGAGATATCCGATACGCAGTATTTT CASSPGTSEISDTQYF
TRBJ2-2 TRBV24-1 many NA TGTGCCACCAGTGACCATACAGGATCTTTGAACACCGGGGAGCTGTTTTTT CATSDHTGSLNTGELFF
TRBJ1-1 TRBV4-1 many NA TGCGCCAGCAGCCAAGAGGCACATCGCGGAACGACGAGTGGGGCTTTCTTT CASSQEAHRGTTSGAFF
TRBJ2-7 TRBV4-1 many TRBD1 TGCGCCAGCAGCCAGGACAGGGCGACGACCTACGAGCAGTACTTC CASSQDRATTYEQYF
TRBJ2-2 TRBV29-1 many TRBD1 TGCAGCGTTTACGGGACAGCCAACACCGGGGAGCTGTTTTTT CSVYGTANTGELFF
TRBJ2-2 TRBV4-3 few NA TGCGCCAGCAGCCAAGATAGTCGGGGGTACACCGGGGAGCTGTTTTTT CASSQDSRGYTGELFF
TRBJ1-3 TRBV4-3 few NA TGCGCCAGCAGCCAAGATCAACTACAGGTTGGAAACACCATATATTTT CASSQDQLQVGNTIYF
TRBJ2-2 TRBV7-9 many NA TGTGCCAGCAGCCGCGACACCACCGGGGAGCTGTTTTTT CASSRDTTGELFF
TRBJ2-3 TRBV7-2 few NA TGTGCCAGCAGCCGGGACGGTTCTCCCACAGATACGCAGTATTTT CASSRDGSPTDTQYF
TRBJ1-2 TRBV27 NA NA TGTGCCAGCAGTGTGAGGGGAGGATATGGCTACACCTTC CASSVRGGYGYTF
TRBJ2-2 TRBV6-2/TRBV6-3 few TRBD1 TGTGCCAGCAGACAGGGGATCGGGGAGCTGTTTTTT CASRQGIGELFF